The 12 T cell receptor beta chains presented below share a single source sample, sequenced in a study of blood T cell repertoires in COVID-19. Sequencing used immunoSEQ multiplex PCR; TCRdb keeps in-frame clones, though not all of them. This table holds some 350,000 clones, around 91% found once. The sequenced sample consisted of PBMCs or T cells enriched from blood (not recorded which). The receptor set was obtained from a man between 18 and 35 years old who had recovered from COVID-19.

The chain combines TRBV6-5 with TRBJ2-5; TRBD1 is a possible D gene (6 bases). This CDR3 region has 15 residues. V was pared by 6 bases and J by 2 bases, with 16 bases between. Germline V lookup: CDR1 MNHEY, CDR2 SVGAGI. CDR3 coding DNA: TGTGCCAGCAGGCCACCTACAGGGCATCAAGAGACCCAGTACTTC. Residues: CASRPPTGHQETQYF.

This chain connects TRBV25-1 to TRBJ2-7; D may be TRBD1 (5 bases). Looked up from germline, CDR1 is MGHDK and CDR2 is SYGVNS. V was cut by 5 bases and J by 0 bases, with 8 bases left in between. The CDR3 length is 13 residues. CDR3 amino acids: CASSSTGSYEQYF. CDR3 nucleotide sequence: TGTGCCAGCAGTAGCACAGGCTCCTACGAGCAGTACTTC.

CDR3 nucleotide sequence: TGTGCCAGCAGCTTGACAGGGGGGGAGACCCAGTACTTC. Protein sequence: CASSLTGGETQYF. The V and J genes are TRBV12-3 or TRBV12-4 and TRBJ2-5, with TRBD1 matching 9 bases. This CDR3 comprises 13 residues. The V and J ends lost 6 bases and 5 bases, in that order; junction bases with no gene match: 4.

The CDR3 bases are TGTGCCAGTGGACAGGTGAACACTGAAGCTTTCTTT. Its translation: CASGQVNTEAFF. This sequence joins TRBV19 and TRBJ1-1; 7 nucleotides line up with TRBD1. The length of the CDR3 is 12 residues. The V gene end was trimmed by 8 bases and the J gene end by 0 bases; junction bases not matched to a gene: 0. Germline V gene data show CDR1 as LNHDA and CDR2 as SQIVND (reference sequence).

This clone came up a few times. The rearrangement links TRBV10-3 to TRBJ1-5; D is perhaps TRBD1 (5 bases). V lost 5 bases, J lost 6 bases, and 11 bases lay in between. Per the germline V gene, CDR1 is ENHRY and CDR2 is SYGVKD. There are 13 residues in the CDR3. CDR3 amino acids: CAISQGKSQPQHF. The DNA of the CDR3 is TGTGCCATCAGTCAGGGTAAGAGTCAGCCCCAGCATTTT.

The chain is built from TRBV9 and TRBJ1-6; 9 bases agree with TRBD1. Trimming cost V 0 bases and J 4 bases; bases outside gene matches: 2. The CDR3 length is 16 residues. CDR1 is SGDLS and CDR2 is YYNGEE in the germline V gene. The CDR3 spells CASSVAGTGYNSPLHF. For the CDR3, the DNA is TGTGCCAGCAGCGTAGCTGGGACAGGGTATAATTCACCCCTCCACTTT. Full variable domain (remainder filled in from reference TRBV9 and TRBJ1-6): DSGVTQTPKHLITATGQRVTLRCSPRSGDLSVYWYQQSLDQGLQFLIQYYNGEERAKGNILERFSAQQFPDLHSELNLSSLELGDSALYFCASSVAGTGYNSPLHFGNGTRLTVT.

The chain combines TRBV5-1 with TRBJ1-1; 8 bases line up with TRBD1. CDR1 and CDR2 (germline): SGHRS, YFSETQ. CDR3 length: 13 residues. V lost 4 bases to trimming and J lost 6 bases; unmatched junction nucleotides: 5. CDR3 nucleotides: TGCGCCAGCAGCCCCGGACAGGGACCTGAAGCTTTCTTT. It is translated as CASSPGQGPEAFF. Full variable domain (remainder filled in from reference TRBV5-1 and TRBJ1-1): KAGVTQTPRYLIKTRGQQVTLSCSPISGHRSVSWYQQTPGQGLQFLFEYFSETQRNKGNFPGRFSGRQFSNSRSEMNVSTLELGDSALYLCASSPGQGPEAFFGQGTRLTVV.

The gene calls are TRBV7-2 and TRBJ1-5; D might be TRBD1 (5 bases). The V end was cut by 4 bases, the J end by 6 bases, with 22 bases between. The CDR3 loop spans 17 amino acids. CDR1 and CDR2 (germline): SGHTA, FQGNSA. CDR3 amino acids: CASSSGSGGSYLQPQHF. As DNA, the CDR3 is TGTGCCAGCAGCTCCGGAAGCGGGGGGTCGTATCTTCAGCCCCAGCATTTT. Filled out from reference TRBV7-2 and TRBJ1-5, the complete variable domain reads GAGVSQSPSNKVTEKGKDVELRCDPISGHTALYWYRQSLGQGLEFLIYFQGNSAPDKSGLPSDRFSAERTGGSVSTLTIQRTQQEDSAVYLCASSSGSGGSYLQPQHFGDGTRLSIL.

The chain has TRBV5-1 and TRBJ1-2, with 7 nucleotides matching TRBD1. CDR1 is SGHRS and CDR2 is YFSETQ in the germline V gene. This CDR3 has 18 residues. With V trimmed by 2 bases and J by 4 bases, 17 bases remained unmatched. CDR3 nucleotide sequence: TGCGCCAGCAGCTTCTCCTCTCTGCGGACAGGATTCGCCTATGGCTACACCTTC. Protein product: CASSFSSLRTGFAYGYTF.

V and J are TRBV19 and TRBJ1-2, with TRBD1 matching 9 bases. The CDR3 runs to 13 residues. Germline-derived CDR1 and CDR2 are LNHDA and SQIVND (reference sequence). V lost 10 bases, J lost 3 bases, and 6 bases stayed unmatched. DNA of the CDR3: TGTGCCACGCGGGACAGGGAATACTATGGCTACACCTTC. Translating gives CATRDREYYGYTF.

About this clone itself: Other nucleotide sequences from this sample produce the same CDR3. The chain uses TRBV7-9 and TRBJ2-7, with 9 bases lining up with TRBD2. The CDR3 has 14 amino acids. Per germline, CDR1 SEHNR and CDR2 FQNEAQ (reference sequence). J lost 0 bases, V lost 6 bases, and 3 bases had no gene match. The CDR3 nucleotides read TGTGCCAGCAGTTTTAGCGGGAGCTCCTACGAGCAGTACTTC. This encodes CASSFSGSSYEQYF.

V is TRBV28 and J is TRBJ1-2; possible D gene TRBD1, 5 bases. V lost 5 bases to trimming and J lost 4 bases, with 11 bases between them. The CDR3 is 13 residues long. The germline gives CDR1 MDHEN, CDR2 SYDVKM. This CDR3 reads CASSLGGTYGYTF. The DNA for the CDR3 is TGTGCCAGCAGTCTCGGGGGGACCTATGGCTACACCTTC.